These T cell receptor beta chains were read from a single sample in a study of T cells after yellow fever vaccination. In TCRdb, the 5' RACE reads were re-called with MiXCR into one record per CDR3 protein. The sample consists of 360,000 or so distinct CDR3 sequences, 11% of them appearing once. The sample was PBMCs, taken on the day of the first yellow fever vaccination. Every receptor here comes from a man younger than 30 who received the YFV17D yellow fever vaccine. Each CDR3 is given with its conserved first and last residue. Fields, in order: D gene, J gene, clone size, V gene, CDR3 protein, CDR3 DNA. D genes are given only for firm matches. Rows give clone size only sometimes, using once, few, many, or a class for an expanded clone.

D gene: TRBD1; J gene: TRBJ2-5; clone size: once; V gene: TRBV28; CDR3 protein: CASRQTGGETQYF; CDR3 DNA: TGTGCCAGCAGGCAGACAGGGGGGGAGACCCAGTACTTC
D gene: -; J gene: TRBJ1-2; clone size: -; V gene: TRBV12-3/TRBV12-4; CDR3 protein: CASRTDFNYGYTF; CDR3 DNA: TGTGCCAGCCGGACAGACTTCAACTATGGCTACACCTTC
D gene: -; J gene: TRBJ1-1; clone size: few; V gene: TRBV5-1; CDR3 protein: CASSRQVMNTEAFF; CDR3 DNA: TGCGCCAGCAGCCGCCAGGTCATGAACACTGAAGCTTTCTTT
D gene: TRBD2; J gene: TRBJ2-3; clone size: -; V gene: TRBV28; CDR3 protein: CASSLGGAGGTDTQYF; CDR3 DNA: TGTGCCAGCAGCCTCGGGGGGGCCGGGGGCACAGATACGCAGTATTTT
D gene: TRBD1; J gene: TRBJ1-5; clone size: -; V gene: TRBV6-2/TRBV6-3; CDR3 protein: CASRPGQGFQPQHF; CDR3 DNA: TGTGCCAGCAGGCCGGGACAGGGATTCCAGCCCCAGCATTTT
D gene: TRBD2; J gene: TRBJ2-1; clone size: -; V gene: TRBV6-1; CDR3 protein: CASRAAGTRAFFEQFF; CDR3 DNA: TGTGCCAGCAGAGCAGCCGGGACTAGGGCCTTCTTTGAGCAGTTCTTC
D gene: -; J gene: TRBJ1-1; clone size: few; V gene: TRBV18; CDR3 protein: CASSSTSGDTEAFF; CDR3 DNA: TGTGCCAGCTCATCCACCTCAGGGGACACTGAAGCTTTCTTT
D gene: -; J gene: TRBJ2-1; clone size: -; V gene: TRBV7-2; CDR3 protein: CASKEGYSSSYNEQFF; CDR3 DNA: TGTGCCAGCAAGGAGGGGTACTCCTCTTCCTACAATGAGCAGTTCTTC
D gene: -; J gene: TRBJ2-5; clone size: -; V gene: TRBV29-1; CDR3 protein: CSAFFPAETQYF; CDR3 DNA: TGCAGCGCCTTCTTTCCTGCGGAGACCCAGTACTTC
D gene: TRBD1; J gene: TRBJ2-5; clone size: -; V gene: TRBV20-1; CDR3 protein: CSATPDRGETQYF; CDR3 DNA: TGCAGTGCTACTCCGGACAGGGGGGAGACCCAGTACTTC
D gene: -; J gene: TRBJ1-1; clone size: -; V gene: TRBV7-9; CDR3 protein: CASSLIVWRVTEAFF; CDR3 DNA: TGTGCCAGCAGCTTAATAGTTTGGAGGGTTACTGAAGCTTTCTTT
D gene: -; J gene: TRBJ2-1; clone size: few; V gene: TRBV5-6; CDR3 protein: CASSHPDPFNEQFF; CDR3 DNA: TGTGCCAGCAGCCACCCCGACCCCTTCAATGAGCAGTTCTTC
D gene: TRBD1; J gene: TRBJ1-5; clone size: -; V gene: TRBV5-6; CDR3 protein: CASSFYGTGNQPQHF; CDR3 DNA: TGTGCCAGCAGCTTTTACGGGACAGGCAATCAGCCCCAGCATTTT